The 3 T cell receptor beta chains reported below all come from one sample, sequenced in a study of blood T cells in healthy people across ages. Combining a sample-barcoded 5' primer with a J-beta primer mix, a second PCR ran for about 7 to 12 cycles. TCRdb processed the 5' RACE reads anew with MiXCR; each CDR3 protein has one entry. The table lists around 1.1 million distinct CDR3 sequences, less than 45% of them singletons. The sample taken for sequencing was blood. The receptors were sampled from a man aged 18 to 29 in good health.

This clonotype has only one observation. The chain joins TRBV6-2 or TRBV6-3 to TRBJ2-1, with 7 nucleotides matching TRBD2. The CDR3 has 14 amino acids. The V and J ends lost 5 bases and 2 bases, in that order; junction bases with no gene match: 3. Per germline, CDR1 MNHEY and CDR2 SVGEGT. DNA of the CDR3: TGTGCCAGCAGTGGGAGGGATGCCTACAATGAGCAGTTCTTC. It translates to CASSGRDAYNEQFF.

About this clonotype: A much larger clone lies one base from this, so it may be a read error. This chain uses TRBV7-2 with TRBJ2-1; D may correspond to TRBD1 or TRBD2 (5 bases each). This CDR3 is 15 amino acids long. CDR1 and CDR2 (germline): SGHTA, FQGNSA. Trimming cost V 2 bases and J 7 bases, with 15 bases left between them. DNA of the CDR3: TGTGCCAGCAGCTTATTTGGCCGTGGGGGTAATGAGCAGTTCTTC. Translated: CASSLFGRGGNEQFF.

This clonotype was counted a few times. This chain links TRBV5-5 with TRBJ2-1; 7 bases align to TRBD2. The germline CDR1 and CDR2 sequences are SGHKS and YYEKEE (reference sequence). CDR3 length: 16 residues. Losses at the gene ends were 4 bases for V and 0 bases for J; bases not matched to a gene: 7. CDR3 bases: TGTGCCAGCAGCCACACATCGGGAGGCTCCTACAATGAGCAGTTCTTC. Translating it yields CASSHTSGGSYNEQFF.